Following are 16 T cell receptor beta chains from one sample sequenced in a study of blood T cell repertoires in COVID-19. Produced via immunoSEQ multiplex PCR; TCRdb's table is partial and in-frame only. Of around 130,000 clones listed, 70% to 90% are singletons. Sequenced: peripheral blood. These receptors all come from a man aged 65 to 85 with active COVID-19.

The chain is built from TRBV2 and TRBJ2-7, with TRBD1 identical over 10 bases. J gave up 0 bases and V 8 bases, and 1 base lay outside the gene matches. CDR1 and CDR2 (germline): SNHLY, FYNNEI. The CDR3 is made up of 13 amino acids. The CDR3 region is CASGTGVSYEQYF. The CDR3 DNA reads TGTGCCAGCGGGACAGGGGTCTCCTACGAGCAGTACTTC.

The CDR3 here is CASSPTGLNTGELFF. The CDR3 region has the DNA TGTGCCAGCAGCCCGACTGGCCTGAACACCGGGGAGCTGTTTTTT. The rearrangement joins TRBV28 to TRBJ2-2, with D unclear. Germline assignment: CDR1 MDHEN and CDR2 SYDVKM. V was shortened by 6 bases and J by 1 base, with 12 bases between the two germline ends. The CDR3 runs 15 residues. Full variable domain (outside the CDR3, taken from reference TRBV28 and TRBJ2-2): DVKVTQSSRYLVKRTGEKVFLECVQDMDHENMFWYRQDPGLGLRLIYFSYDVKMKEKGDIPEGYSVSREKKERFSLILESASTNQTSMYLCASSPTGLNTGELFFGEGSRLTVL.

The chain has TRBV11-2 and TRBJ2-7; maybe TRBD2 (5 bases). The CDR3 length is 14 residues. From germline, CDR1 is SGHAT and CDR2 FQNNGV. Trimming left V 7 bases short and J 5 bases short, with 18 bases between. The CDR3 sequence is CASTLVDSRDEQYF. CDR3 coding DNA: TGTGCCAGCACCCTAGTGGACTCACGAGACGAGCAGTACTTC.

This chain links TRBV27 with TRBJ1-5; no firm D call. Germline V gene lookup returns CDR1 MNHEY and CDR2 SMNVEV (reference sequence). V dropped 5 bases and J dropped 7 bases, with 12 bases sitting between them. The CDR3 consists of 13 residues. CDR3 sequence (DNA): TGTGCCAGCAGTCTGACCCGGGGACAGCCCCAGCATTTT. As protein: CASSLTRGQPQHF.

The chain has TRBV6-5 and TRBJ1-5, with 7 nucleotides matching TRBD1. V lost 6 bases and J lost 2; bases outside the gene matches: 7. This CDR3 is built from 15 residues. CDR1 is MNHEY, CDR2 SVGAGI, per germline. The CDR3 region is CASSKQGNGNQPQHF. CDR3 DNA: TGTGCCAGCAGCAAACAGGGGAATGGCAATCAGCCCCAGCATTTT.

The V call is TRBV28, the J call TRBJ1-5; no reliable D call. Trimming stripped 2 bases from V and 4 bases from J, with 3 bases between. There are 12 residues in the CDR3. The germline CDR1 and CDR2 sequences are MDHEN and SYDVKM. CDR3 nucleotides: TGTGCCAGCAGTTTAATAAATCAGCCCCAGCATTTT. Translated, it gives CASSLINQPQHF.

In this sample, this clone turned up once. This chain uses TRBV18 with TRBJ2-1; 9 bases match TRBD1. The CDR3 is made up of 14 amino acids. Looked up from germline, CDR1 is KGHSH and CDR2 is LQKENI. Trimming cost V 4 bases and J 7 bases; bases outside gene matches: 5. The DNA for the CDR3 is TGTGCCAGCTCACGGGACAGGGCGGGGAATGAGCAGTTCTTC. Protein product: CASSRDRAGNEQFF.

This sequence joins TRBV3-1 (or the pseudogene TRBV3-2) and TRBJ2-1; 7 nucleotides agree with TRBD2. The CDR3 is 15 residues long. Trimming at V came to 3 bases and at J to 9 bases, leaving 11 bases not matched to a gene. Germline V CDR1 and CDR2: LGHDT, YNNKEL (reference sequence). CDR3 residues: CASSQGSGRSGEQFF. The CDR3 bases are TGTGCCAGCAGCCAGGGTAGCGGGCGATCGGGTGAGCAGTTCTTC.

The V call is TRBV30, the J call TRBJ2-1; 13 nucleotides align to TRBD2. There are 15 residues in the CDR3. With 5 bases clipped from V and 4 bases from J, the junction kept 5 bases outside the gene matches. The V gene's germline CDR1 is GTSNPN and CDR2 SVGIG (reference sequence). The CDR3 sequence: CAWVGTSGKYNEQFF. The CDR3 bases are TGTGCCTGGGTAGGGACTAGCGGGAAATACAATGAGCAGTTCTTC.

The DNA of the CDR3 is TGTGCCAGCAGGTTCGACAGTCGGAACACTGAAGCTTTCTTT. It yields the protein CASRFDSRNTEAFF. V gene TRBV5-8 combines with J gene TRBJ1-1, with a possible D match to TRBD1 (5 bases). The CDR3 runs to 14 residues. Per the germline V gene, CDR1 is SGHTS and CDR2 is YDEGEE. The V end lost 5 bases, the J end lost 1 base, and 12 bases lay between the germline ends.

This sequence joins TRBV9 and TRBJ2-7; possible D gene TRBD2, 6 bases. This CDR3 is 15 amino acids long. Germline loops: CDR1 SGDLS, CDR2 YYNGEE. V gave up 4 bases and J gave up 6 bases, with 20 bases separating them. CDR3 DNA: TGTGCCAGCAGCCCACCCAGACTAGTTCCCTTCGAGCAGTACTTC. Its protein is CASSPPRLVPFEQYF.

The chain links TRBV28 to TRBJ2-7, with 10 bases fitting TRBD2. J was trimmed by 5 bases and V by 9 bases; bases with no gene match: 22. The germline V gene has CDR1 MDHEN and CDR2 SYDVKM. The CDR3 covers 18 residues. The CDR3: CASTPWGLTSGGDDEQYF. The CDR3, as DNA: TGTGCCAGTACCCCTTGGGGACTGACGAGCGGGGGGGACGACGAGCAGTACTTC.

The V gene is TRBV24-1, the J gene TRBJ2-3, with no clear D. This CDR3 has 13 amino acids. Per germline, CDR1 KGHDR and CDR2 SFDVKD. The V end was cut by 7 bases, the J end by 1 base, with 8 bases between. This CDR3 is CATRAGGTDTQYF. The DNA for the CDR3 is TGTGCCACCAGGGCAGGTGGCACAGATACGCAGTATTTT.

This clone came up once. This sequence joins TRBV3-1 (or the pseudogene TRBV3-2) and TRBJ1-2, with D perhaps matching TRBD1 (6 bases). Germline V gene lookup returns CDR1 LGHDT and CDR2 YNNKEL (reference sequence). The V gene lost 5 bases and the J gene lost 0 bases, with 13 bases spanning the gap. The CDR3 totals 15 residues. CDR3 bases: TGTGCCAGCAGCTTACGACAGGCAGCTAACTATGGCTACACCTTC. This sequence encodes CASSLRQAANYGYTF.

The genes are TRBV2 and TRBJ1-1, with D perhaps TRBD1 (5 bases). V lost 3 bases and J 4 bases, leaving 12 bases between the germline ends. In germline, CDR1 is SNHLY, CDR2 FYNNEI. The CDR3 is 14 amino acids. The CDR3 DNA reads as TGTGCCAGCAGTGAGGGGCAGTCGGGCACTGAAGCTTTCTTT. Translation: CASSEGQSGTEAFF.

Remarks on this clone: One junction end does not reproduce the germline sequence, and a read error may be involved. The chain combines TRBV28 with TRBJ1-6; 7 bases match TRBD1. CDR3 length equals 16 residues. Germline CDR1 MDHEN, CDR2 SYDVKM. The CDR3 DNA follows: TGTGCCAGCAGTCCCCTCTCACAGGGGTTAAATTCAGCCCTCCACTTT. Protein product: CASSPLSQGLNSALHF.